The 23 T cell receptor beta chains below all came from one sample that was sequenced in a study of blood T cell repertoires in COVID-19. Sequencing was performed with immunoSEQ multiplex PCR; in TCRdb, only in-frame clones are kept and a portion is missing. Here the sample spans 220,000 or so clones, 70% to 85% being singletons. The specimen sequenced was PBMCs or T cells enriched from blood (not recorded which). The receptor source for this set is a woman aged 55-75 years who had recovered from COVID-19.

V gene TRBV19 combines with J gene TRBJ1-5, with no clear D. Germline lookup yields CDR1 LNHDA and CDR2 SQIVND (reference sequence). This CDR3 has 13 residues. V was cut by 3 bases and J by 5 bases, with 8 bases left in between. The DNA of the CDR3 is TGTGCCAGTAGTATGTGGAGGTATCAGCCCCAGCATTTT. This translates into CASSMWRYQPQHF.

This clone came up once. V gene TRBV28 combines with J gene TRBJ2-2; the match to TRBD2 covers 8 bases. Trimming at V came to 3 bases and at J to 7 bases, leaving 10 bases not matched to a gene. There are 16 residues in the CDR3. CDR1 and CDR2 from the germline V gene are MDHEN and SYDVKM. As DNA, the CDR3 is TGTGCCAGCAGTTTTCCCAGCGGGAGAGGAAACGGGGAGCTGTTTTTT. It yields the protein CASSFPSGRGNGELFF.

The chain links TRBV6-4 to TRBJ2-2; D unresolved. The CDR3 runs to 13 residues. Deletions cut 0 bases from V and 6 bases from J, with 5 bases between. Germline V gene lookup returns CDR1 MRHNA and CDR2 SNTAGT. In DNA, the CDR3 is TGTGCCAGCAGTGACTCGAGGTCCGGGGAGCTGTTTTTT. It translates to CASSDSRSGELFF.

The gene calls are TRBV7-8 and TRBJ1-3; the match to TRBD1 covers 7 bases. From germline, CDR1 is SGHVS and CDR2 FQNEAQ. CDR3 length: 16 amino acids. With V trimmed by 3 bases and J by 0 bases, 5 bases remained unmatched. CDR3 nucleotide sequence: TGTGCCAGCAGCTTGACAGGGCCCCGCTCTGGAAACACCATATATTTT. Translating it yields CASSLTGPRSGNTIYF.

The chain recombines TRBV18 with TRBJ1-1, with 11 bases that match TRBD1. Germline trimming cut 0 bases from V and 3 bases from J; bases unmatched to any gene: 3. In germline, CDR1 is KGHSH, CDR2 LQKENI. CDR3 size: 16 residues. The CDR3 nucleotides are TGTGCCAGCTCACCACCCGGACAGGGGGCGGACACTGAAGCTTTCTTT. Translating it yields CASSPPGQGADTEAFF.

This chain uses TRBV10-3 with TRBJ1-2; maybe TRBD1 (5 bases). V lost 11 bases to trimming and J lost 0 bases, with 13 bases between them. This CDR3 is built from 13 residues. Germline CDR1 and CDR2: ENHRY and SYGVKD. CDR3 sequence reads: CAATETANYGYTF. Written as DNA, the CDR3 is TGTGCCGCAACAGAGACAGCTAACTATGGCTACACCTTC.

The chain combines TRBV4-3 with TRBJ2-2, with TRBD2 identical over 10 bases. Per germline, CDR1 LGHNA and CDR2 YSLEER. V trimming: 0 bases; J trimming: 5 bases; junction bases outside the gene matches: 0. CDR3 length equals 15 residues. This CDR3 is CASSQELAGTGELFF. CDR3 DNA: TGCGCCAGCAGCCAAGAACTAGCGGGGACCGGGGAGCTGTTTTTT.

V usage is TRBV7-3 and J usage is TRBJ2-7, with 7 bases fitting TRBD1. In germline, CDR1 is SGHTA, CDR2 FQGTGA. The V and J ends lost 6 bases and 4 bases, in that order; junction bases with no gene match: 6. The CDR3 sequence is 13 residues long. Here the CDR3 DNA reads TGTGCCAGCAGTTTTGGACAGGAATACGAGCAGTACTTC. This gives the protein CASSFGQEYEQYF.

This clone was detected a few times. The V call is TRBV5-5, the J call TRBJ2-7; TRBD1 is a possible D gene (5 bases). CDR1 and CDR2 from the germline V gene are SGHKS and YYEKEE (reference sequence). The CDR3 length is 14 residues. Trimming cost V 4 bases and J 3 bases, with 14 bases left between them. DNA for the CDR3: TGTGCCAGCAGCACCCAGGACACGTACTACGAGCAGTACTTC. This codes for CASSTQDTYYEQYF. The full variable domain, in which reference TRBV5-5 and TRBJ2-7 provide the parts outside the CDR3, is DAGVTQSPTHLIKTRGQQVTLRCSPISGHKSVSWYQQVLGQGPQFIFQYYEKEERGRGNFPDRFSARQFPNYSSELNVNALLLGDSALYLCASSTQDTYYEQYFGPGTRLTVT.

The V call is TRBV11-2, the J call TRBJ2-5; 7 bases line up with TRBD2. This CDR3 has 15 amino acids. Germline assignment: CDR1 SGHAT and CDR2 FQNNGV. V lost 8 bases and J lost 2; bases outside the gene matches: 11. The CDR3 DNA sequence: TGTGCCAGCCTCGGGCCTAGCGGAGGTCAAGAGACCCAGTACTTC. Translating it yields CASLGPSGGQETQYF. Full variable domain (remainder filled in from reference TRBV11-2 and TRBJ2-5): EAGVAQSPRYKIIEKRQSVAFWCNPISGHATLYWYQQILGQGPKLLIQFQNNGVVDDSQLPKDRFSAERLKGVDSTLKIQPAKLEDSAVYLCASLGPSGGQETQYFGPGTRLLVL.

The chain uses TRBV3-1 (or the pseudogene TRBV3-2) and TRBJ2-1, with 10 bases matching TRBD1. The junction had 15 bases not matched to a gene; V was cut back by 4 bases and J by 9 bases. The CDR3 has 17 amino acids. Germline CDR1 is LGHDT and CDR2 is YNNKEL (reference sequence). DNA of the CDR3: TGTGCCAGCAGCCTAGCGGCCCGGACAGGGGGGACGAGTGAGCAGTTCTTC. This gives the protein CASSLAARTGGTSEQFF.

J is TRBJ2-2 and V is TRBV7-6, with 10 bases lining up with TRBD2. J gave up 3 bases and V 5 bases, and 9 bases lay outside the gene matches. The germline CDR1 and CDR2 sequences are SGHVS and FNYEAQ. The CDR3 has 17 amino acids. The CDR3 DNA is TGTGCCAGCAGCGATAGCCGGACTAGCGGATACACCGGGGAGCTGTTTTTT. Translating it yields CASSDSRTSGYTGELFF.

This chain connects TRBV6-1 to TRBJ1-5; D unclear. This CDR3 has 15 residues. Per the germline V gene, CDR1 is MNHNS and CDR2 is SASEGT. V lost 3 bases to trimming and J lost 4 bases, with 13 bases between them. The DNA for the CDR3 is TGTGCCAGCAGTGAGGCACAGCTCCTGAATCAGCCCCAGCATTTT. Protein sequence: CASSEAQLLNQPQHF.

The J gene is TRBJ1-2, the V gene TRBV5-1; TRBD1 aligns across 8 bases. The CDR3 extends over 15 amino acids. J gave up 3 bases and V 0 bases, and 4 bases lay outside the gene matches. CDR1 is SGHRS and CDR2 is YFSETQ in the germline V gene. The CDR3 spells CASSLATGEHYGYTF. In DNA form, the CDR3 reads TGCGCCAGCAGCTTGGCGACAGGGGAACACTATGGCTACACCTTC.

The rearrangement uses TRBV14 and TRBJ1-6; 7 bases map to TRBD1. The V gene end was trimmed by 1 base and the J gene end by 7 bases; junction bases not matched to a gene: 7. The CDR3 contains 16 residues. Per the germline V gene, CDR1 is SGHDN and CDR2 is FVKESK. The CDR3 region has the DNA TGTGCCAGCAGCCAAGTTGGTGCGGGACAGAATTCACCCCTCCACTTT. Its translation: CASSQVGAGQNSPLHF.

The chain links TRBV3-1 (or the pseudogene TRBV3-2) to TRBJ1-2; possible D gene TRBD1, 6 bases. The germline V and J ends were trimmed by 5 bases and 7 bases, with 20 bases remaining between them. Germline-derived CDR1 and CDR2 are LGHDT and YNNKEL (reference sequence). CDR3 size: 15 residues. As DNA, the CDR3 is TGTGCCAGCAGCGAATCACAGGGTGGTGTCTTTGGCTACACCTTC. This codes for CASSESQGGVFGYTF.

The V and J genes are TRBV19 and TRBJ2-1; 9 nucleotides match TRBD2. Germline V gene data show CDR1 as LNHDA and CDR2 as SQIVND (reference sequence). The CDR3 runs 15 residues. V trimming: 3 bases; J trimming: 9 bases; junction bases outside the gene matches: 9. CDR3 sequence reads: CASSISSGSPSEQFF. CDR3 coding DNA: TGTGCCAGTAGTATCAGTAGCGGGAGCCCCAGTGAGCAGTTCTTC.

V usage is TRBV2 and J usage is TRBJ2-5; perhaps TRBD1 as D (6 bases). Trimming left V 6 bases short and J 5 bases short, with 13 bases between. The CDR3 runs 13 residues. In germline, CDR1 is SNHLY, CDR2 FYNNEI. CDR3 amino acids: CASRRGTVETQYF. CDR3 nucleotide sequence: TGTGCCAGCAGGAGGGGGACGGTGGAGACCCAGTACTTC.

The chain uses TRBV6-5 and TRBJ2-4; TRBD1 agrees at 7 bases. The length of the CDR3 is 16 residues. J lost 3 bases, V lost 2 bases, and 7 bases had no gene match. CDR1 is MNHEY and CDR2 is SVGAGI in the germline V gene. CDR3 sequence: CASSYLYGTVKNIQYF. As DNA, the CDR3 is TGTGCCAGCAGTTACCTGTACGGGACAGTCAAAAACATTCAGTACTTC.

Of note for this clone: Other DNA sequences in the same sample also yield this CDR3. Here the CDR3 DNA reads TGTGCCAGCAGCCGCACAGGGCCCTATGGCTACACCTTC. Translating it yields CASSRTGPYGYTF. The chain is built from TRBV3-1 (or the pseudogene TRBV3-2) and TRBJ1-2; D may be TRBD1 (6 bases). The CDR3 length is 13 residues. V lost 4 bases to trimming and J lost 4 bases, with 10 bases between them. CDR1 and CDR2 (germline): LGHDT, YNNKEL (reference sequence).

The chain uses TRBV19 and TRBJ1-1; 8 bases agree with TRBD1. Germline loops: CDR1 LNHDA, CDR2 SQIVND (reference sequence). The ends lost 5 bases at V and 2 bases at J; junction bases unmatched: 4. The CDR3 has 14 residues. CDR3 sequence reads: CASSSRGHNTEAFF. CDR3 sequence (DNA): TGTGCCAGTAGTTCCAGGGGGCACAACACTGAAGCTTTCTTT. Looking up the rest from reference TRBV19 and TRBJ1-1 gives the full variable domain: DGGITQSPKYLFRKEGQNVTLSCEQNLNHDAMYWYRQDPGQGLRLIYYSQIVNDFQKGDIAEGYSVSREKKESFPLTVTSAQKNPTAFYLCASSSRGHNTEAFFGQGTRLTVV.

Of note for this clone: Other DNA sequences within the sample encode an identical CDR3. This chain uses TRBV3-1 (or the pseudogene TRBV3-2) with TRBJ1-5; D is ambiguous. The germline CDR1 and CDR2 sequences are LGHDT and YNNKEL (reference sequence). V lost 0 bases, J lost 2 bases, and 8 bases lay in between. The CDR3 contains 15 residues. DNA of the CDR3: TGTGCCAGCAGCCAAGACAGTCGGGGCAATCAGCCCCAGCATTTT. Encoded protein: CASSQDSRGNQPQHF.

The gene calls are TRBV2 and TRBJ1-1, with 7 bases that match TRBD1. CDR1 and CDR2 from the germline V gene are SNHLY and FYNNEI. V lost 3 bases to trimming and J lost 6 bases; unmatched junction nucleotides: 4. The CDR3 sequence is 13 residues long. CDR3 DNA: TGTGCCAGCAGTGAGGACAGGCGTGCTGAAGCTTTCTTT. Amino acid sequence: CASSEDRRAEAFF.